Following are 8 T cell receptor beta chains from one sample sequenced in a study of blood T cell repertoires in COVID-19. Here immunoSEQ multiplex PCR was the method, and the copy in TCRdb shows in-frame clones only, minus some. The data show tens of thousands of clones, with around 87% seen just once and 5.3% held by the top ten. Sequencing input: peripheral blood. The receptors come from a man aged 50 to 59 with acute or convalescent COVID-19.

This chain links TRBV4-1 with TRBJ2-7, with 9 bases fitting TRBD1. Germline CDR1 MGHRA, CDR2 YSYEKL. V trimming: 3 bases; J trimming: 6 bases; junction bases outside the gene matches: 12. CDR3 length: 16 residues. In DNA form, the CDR3 reads TGCGCCAGCAGCCACTACCCGACAGGGGGAGATAGCGAGCAGTACTTC. Translation: CASSHYPTGGDSEQYF.

The chain carries TRBV19 and TRBJ1-2, with D perhaps matching TRBD1 (6 bases). Trimming took off 4 bases at V and 3 bases at J, with 6 bases between the two ends. This CDR3 contains 12 residues. In germline, CDR1 is LNHDA, CDR2 SQIVND (reference sequence). As DNA, the CDR3 is TGTGCCAGTAGTACAGGGGACTATGGCTACACCTTC. Its translation: CASSTGDYGYTF.

This sequence joins TRBV5-1 and TRBJ1-2; TRBD1 might be the D (6 bases). The CDR3 sequence is 13 residues long. Germline V lookup: CDR1 SGHRS, CDR2 YFSETQ. Between the trimmed V and J ends, which lost 3 bases and 5 bases, there was a span of 11 bases. The CDR3 loop reads CASSWGTNYGYTF. The CDR3 nucleotides read TGCGCCAGCAGCTGGGGGACAAATTATGGCTACACCTTC.

J is TRBJ2-5 and V is TRBV6-5; 9 bases fit TRBD2. The CDR3 is 13 amino acids. The V and J ends lost 8 bases and 2 bases, in that order; junction bases with no gene match: 3. The germline gives CDR1 MNHEY, CDR2 SVGAGI. The CDR3 sequence: CASEREVQETQYF. CDR3 nucleotides: TGTGCCAGCGAGCGGGAGGTGCAAGAGACCCAGTACTTC.

This sequence joins TRBV6-5 and TRBJ2-2; D is possibly TRBD1 (6 bases). CDR1 MNHEY and CDR2 SVGAGI come from the germline V gene. CDR3 size: 15 residues. V shed 0 bases and J shed 1 base, with 6 bases lying between them. CDR3 nucleotide sequence: TGTGCCAGCAGTTACTCGACAGGGAACACCGGGGAGCTGTTTTTT. This gives the protein CASSYSTGNTGELFF.

The V gene is TRBV7-9, the J gene TRBJ2-2; 7 positions match TRBD2. Germline V gene lookup returns CDR1 SEHNR and CDR2 FQNEAQ (reference sequence). The length of the CDR3 is 15 residues. V trimming: 2 bases; J trimming: 5 bases; junction bases outside the gene matches: 5. Here the CDR3 reads CASSLNLADTGELFF. Here the CDR3 DNA reads TGTGCCAGCAGCTTAAACCTAGCGGATACCGGGGAGCTGTTTTTT.

The CDR3 region is CASLGGGLDTQYF. CDR3 bases: TGTGCCAGCCTGGGCGGAGGGTTAGATACGCAGTATTTT. The chain employs TRBV6-5 and TRBJ2-3, with D maybe TRBD2 (6 bases). The CDR3 runs to 13 residues. Germline lookup yields CDR1 MNHEY and CDR2 SVGAGI. V lost 8 bases to trimming and J lost 5 bases, with 14 bases between them.

This chain uses TRBV27 with TRBJ2-4; perhaps TRBD1 as D (6 bases). Germline V gene sequence: CDR1 MNHEY, CDR2 SMNVEV (reference sequence). CDR3 length equals 17 residues. The V and J ends lost 7 bases and 1 base respectively, with 20 bases between them. This chain's CDR3 is CASTPQNRDGAKNIQYF. The CDR3 bases are TGTGCCAGCACTCCACAAAACAGGGACGGGGCCAAAAACATTCAGTACTTC.